This record looks at one T cell receptor (beta chain) sequence and its context. This sample was taken from a study of shared clonotypes between healthy human individuals. CDR1 and CDR2 from the germline V gene are SGHRS and YFSETQ. CDR3 length: 15 amino acids. The V and J ends lost 0 bases and 5 bases, in that order; junction bases with no gene match: 5. This table comes from immunoSEQ multiplex PCR, and its TCRdb copy is limited to in-frame clones, with some not included. Here the sample spans 2 million to 2.5 million clones, more than 80% being singletons. Sequences were obtained from naive CD4+ T cells from PBMCs. Specified subset: CD45RA+ positively selected. This chain joins TRBV5-1 and TRBJ2-1; 7 nucleotides agree with TRBD2. This clonotype was obtained from a man between 18 and 29 years old in good health. Some clones in this sample may be carry-over from other donors' samples. CDR3 region: CASSLAAGAHNEQFF. As DNA, the CDR3 is TGCGCCAGCAGCTTGGCTGCGGGAGCCCACAATGAGCAGTTCTTC.